This TCR beta chain was recorded in a study of blood T cell repertoires in COVID-19. The assay was immunoSEQ multiplex PCR, and TCRdb's table has in-frame clones only and misses some. The data hold about 72,000 clones, with around 83% observed a single time. The specimen was peripheral blood. This TCR was recovered from an elderly woman with active or convalescent COVID-19.

The CDR3 reads CASTNPGATGNTIYF. Here the CDR3 DNA reads TGTGCCAGCACTAACCCTGGAGCCACTGGAAACACCATATATTTT. The rearrangement joins TRBV7-2 to TRBJ1-3; no clear D. Germline assignment: CDR1 SGHTA and CDR2 FQGNSA. The CDR3 consists of 15 residues. V was clipped by 7 bases and J by 2 bases, with 15 bases between them.